This T cell receptor beta chain was sequenced during a study of blood T cell repertoires in COVID-19. Study information: Samples taken during acute and convalescent COVID-19 were collected in the United States, Italy and Spain. The cDNA or gDNA used as material had been derived from T cells, B-cell-depleted T cells, or PBMCs.

In the authors' workflow: Reference gene primer amplification gave nucleated cell count estimates. Only in-frame clones appear in the TCRdb table, and some are missing; sequencing was by immunoSEQ multiplex PCR. The V and J calls and clone size were taken over from that table, and D and trimming were inferred from the DNA. The sample consists of under 80,000 clones, roughly 82% of them appearing once. The sample holds one count of this clone. Trimming cost V 1 base and J 4 bases, with 13 bases left between them. Germline V gene sequence: CDR1 SNHLY, CDR2 FYNNEI. The CDR3 sequence is 15 residues long. The chain has TRBV2 and TRBJ1-2, with unresolved D. Specimen: peripheral blood. The source of this sequence is a man over 45 with acute or convalescent COVID-19. In DNA, the CDR3 is TGTGCCAGCAGTGAAGAGAGGAATCCTATCTATGGCTACACCTTC. Its translation is CASSEERNPIYGYTF.